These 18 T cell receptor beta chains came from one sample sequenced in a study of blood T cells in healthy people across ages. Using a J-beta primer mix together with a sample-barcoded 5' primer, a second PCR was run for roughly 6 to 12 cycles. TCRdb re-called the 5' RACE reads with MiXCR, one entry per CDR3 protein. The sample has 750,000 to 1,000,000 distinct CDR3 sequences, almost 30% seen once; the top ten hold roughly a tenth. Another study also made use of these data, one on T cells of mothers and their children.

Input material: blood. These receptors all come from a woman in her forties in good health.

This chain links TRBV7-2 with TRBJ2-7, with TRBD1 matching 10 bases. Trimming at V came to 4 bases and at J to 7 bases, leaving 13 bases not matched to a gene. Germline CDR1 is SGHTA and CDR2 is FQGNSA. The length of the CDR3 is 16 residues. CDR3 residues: CTSSYLSTGGFSEQYF. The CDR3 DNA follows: TGTACCAGCAGCTACCTATCGACAGGGGGCTTTAGTGAGCAGTACTTC.

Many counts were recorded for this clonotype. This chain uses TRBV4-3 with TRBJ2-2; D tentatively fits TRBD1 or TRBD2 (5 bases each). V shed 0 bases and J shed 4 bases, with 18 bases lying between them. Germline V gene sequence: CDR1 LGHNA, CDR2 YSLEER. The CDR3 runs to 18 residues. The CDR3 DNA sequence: TGCGCCAGCAGCCAAGATTCTAGCAGGGAAGATGCCACCGGGGAGCTGTTTTTT. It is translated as CASSQDSSREDATGELFF.

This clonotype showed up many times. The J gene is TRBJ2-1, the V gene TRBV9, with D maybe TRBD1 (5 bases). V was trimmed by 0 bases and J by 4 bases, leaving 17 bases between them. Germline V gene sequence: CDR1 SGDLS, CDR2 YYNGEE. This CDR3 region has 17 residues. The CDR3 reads CASSVDPAGWVYNEQFF. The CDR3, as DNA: TGTGCCAGCAGCGTAGATCCCGCAGGGTGGGTGTACAATGAGCAGTTCTTC.

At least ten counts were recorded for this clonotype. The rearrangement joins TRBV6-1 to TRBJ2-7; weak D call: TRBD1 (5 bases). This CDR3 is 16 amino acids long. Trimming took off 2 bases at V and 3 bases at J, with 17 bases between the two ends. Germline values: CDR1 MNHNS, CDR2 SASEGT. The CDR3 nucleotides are TGTGCCAGCAGTGAATCACCTGGGGCATTTGTCTACGAGCAGTACTTC. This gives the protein CASSESPGAFVYEQYF.

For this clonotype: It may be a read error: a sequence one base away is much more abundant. Here the CDR3 reads CASSLQSSGAYEQYF. The CDR3 DNA sequence: TGTGCCAGCAGCTTACAGAGTAGCGGGGCCTACGAGCAGTACTTC. This chain joins TRBV11-1 and TRBJ2-7; 8 bases align to TRBD2. V lost 2 bases, J lost 2 bases, and 5 bases stayed unmatched. CDR1 SGHAT and CDR2 FQDESV come from the germline V gene (reference sequence). This CDR3 comprises 15 residues.

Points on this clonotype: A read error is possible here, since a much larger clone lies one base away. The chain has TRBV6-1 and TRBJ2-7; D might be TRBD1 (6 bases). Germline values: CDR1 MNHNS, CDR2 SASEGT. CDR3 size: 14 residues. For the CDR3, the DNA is TGTGTCAGCAGTGAAGTAGGACAGAGCTACGAGCAGTACTTC. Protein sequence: CVSSEVGQSYEQYF.

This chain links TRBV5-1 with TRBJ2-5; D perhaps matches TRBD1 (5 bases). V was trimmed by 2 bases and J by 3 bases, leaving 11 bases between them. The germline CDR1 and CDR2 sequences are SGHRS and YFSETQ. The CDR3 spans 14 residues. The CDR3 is CASSFSSGKETQYF. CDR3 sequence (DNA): TGCGCCAGCAGCTTTAGTTCAGGGAAAGAGACCCAGTACTTC.

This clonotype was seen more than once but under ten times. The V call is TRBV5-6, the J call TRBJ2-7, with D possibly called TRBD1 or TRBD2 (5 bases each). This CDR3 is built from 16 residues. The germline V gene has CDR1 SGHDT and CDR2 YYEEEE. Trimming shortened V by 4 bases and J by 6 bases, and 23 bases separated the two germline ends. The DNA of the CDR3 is TGTGCCAGCAGCGGGGACCTGCAGGGCTTCATATTCGAGCAGTACTTC. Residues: CASSGDLQGFIFEQYF.

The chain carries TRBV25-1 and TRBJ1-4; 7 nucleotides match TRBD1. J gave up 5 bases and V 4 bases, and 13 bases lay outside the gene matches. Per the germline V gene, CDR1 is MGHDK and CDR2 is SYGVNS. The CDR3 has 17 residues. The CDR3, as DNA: TGTGCCAGCAGTGCGCCCGGGACAGACGTCTGGAATGAAAAACTGTTTTTT. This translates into CASSAPGTDVWNEKLFF.

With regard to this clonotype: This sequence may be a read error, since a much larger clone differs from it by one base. The CDR3 is CATGTGGSRSEKLFF. In DNA, the CDR3 is TGTGCCACCGGGACAGGGGGGTCGCGAAGTGAAAAACTGTTTTTT. The V call is TRBV6-5, the J call TRBJ1-4; 11 positions match TRBD1. This CDR3 is built from 15 residues. In germline, CDR1 is MNHEY, CDR2 SVGAGI. V lost 10 bases, J lost 7 bases, and 11 bases stayed unmatched.

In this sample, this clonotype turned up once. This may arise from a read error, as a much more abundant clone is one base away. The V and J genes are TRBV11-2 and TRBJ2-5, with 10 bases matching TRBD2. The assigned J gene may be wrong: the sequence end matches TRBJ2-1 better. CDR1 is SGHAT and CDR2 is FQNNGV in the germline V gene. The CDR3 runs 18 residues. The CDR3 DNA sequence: TGTGCCAGCAGCTTAGATTCGATACTAGCGGGGCCTCAAGAGACCCAGTTCTTC. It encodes CASSLDSILAGPQETQFF.

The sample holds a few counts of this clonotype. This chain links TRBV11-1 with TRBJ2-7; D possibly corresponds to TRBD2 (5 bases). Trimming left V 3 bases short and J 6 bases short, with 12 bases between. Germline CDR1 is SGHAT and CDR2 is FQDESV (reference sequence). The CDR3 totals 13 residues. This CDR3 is CASSFSLEGEQYF. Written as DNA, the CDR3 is TGTGCCAGCAGCTTCTCACTTGAGGGCGAGCAGTACTTC.

The CDR3 sequence: CASSSGPSTYEQYF. In DNA form, the CDR3 reads TGTGCCAGCAGCTCCGGACCCTCCACCTACGAGCAGTACTTC. The V gene is TRBV5-6, the J gene TRBJ2-7, with D unclear. The CDR3 is 14 residues long. Trimming stripped 3 bases from V and 2 bases from J, with 12 bases between. Looked up from germline, CDR1 is SGHDT and CDR2 is YYEEEE.

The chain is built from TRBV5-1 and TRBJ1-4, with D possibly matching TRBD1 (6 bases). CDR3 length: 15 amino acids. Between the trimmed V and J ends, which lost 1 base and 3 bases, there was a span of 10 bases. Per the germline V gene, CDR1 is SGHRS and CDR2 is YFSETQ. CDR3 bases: TGCGCCAGCAGCTTGTGGACAGCACCTAATGAAAAACTGTTTTTT. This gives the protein CASSLWTAPNEKLFF.

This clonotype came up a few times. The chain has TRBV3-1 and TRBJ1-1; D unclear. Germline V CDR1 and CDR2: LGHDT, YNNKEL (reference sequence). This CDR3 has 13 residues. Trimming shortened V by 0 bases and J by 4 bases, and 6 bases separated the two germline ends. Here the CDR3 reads CASSQDRSTEAFF. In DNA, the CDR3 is TGTGCCAGCAGCCAAGATCGATCCACTGAAGCTTTCTTT.

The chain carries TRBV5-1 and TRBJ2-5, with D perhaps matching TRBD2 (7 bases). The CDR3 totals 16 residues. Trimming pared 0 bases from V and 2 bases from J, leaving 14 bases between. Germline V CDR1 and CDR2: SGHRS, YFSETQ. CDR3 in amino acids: CASSLGGGPIQETQYF. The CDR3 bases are TGCGCCAGCAGCTTGGGGGGGGGGCCAATACAAGAGACCCAGTACTTC.

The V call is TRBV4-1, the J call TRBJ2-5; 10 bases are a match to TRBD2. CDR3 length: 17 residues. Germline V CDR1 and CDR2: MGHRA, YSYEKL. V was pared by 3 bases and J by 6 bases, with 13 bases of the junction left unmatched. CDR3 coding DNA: TGCGCCAGCAGCCACGGCTTAGCGGGGGGCGGCGGCAAGACCCAGTACTTC. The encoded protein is CASSHGLAGGGGKTQYF.

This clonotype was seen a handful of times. The CDR3 DNA reads TGTGCCACCAGCAGGCTACTCGAAAATGAGCAGTTCTTC. Translation: CATSRLLENEQFF. V usage is TRBV15 and J usage is TRBJ2-1; D uncertain. Trimming took 3 bases from V and 7 from J, leaving 10 bases between them. Germline-derived CDR1 and CDR2 are LNHNV and YYDKDF (reference sequence). The CDR3 loop spans 13 amino acids.